Each of the 17 T cell receptor beta chains below was sequenced from the same sample in a study of identical twins. TCRdb passed the 5' RACE reads through MiXCR, listing each CDR3 protein once. In the table there are under 1 million distinct CDR3 sequences, 9% to 15% of which are singletons. These same records also appear under a second study, on yellow fever vaccine responses in identical twins.

The material sequenced was PBMCs. The receptors shown here come from a woman younger than 30 in good health.

In this sample, this clonotype turned up many times. The rearrangement uses TRBV12-3 or TRBV12-4 and TRBJ2-3; D is possibly TRBD2 (7 bases). CDR3 size: 14 residues. Trimming took 3 bases from V and 5 from J, leaving 12 bases between them. CDR3 nucleotide sequence: TGTGCCAGCAGTTTGGGGGGGGGCGGAGATACGCAGTATTTT. Residues: CASSLGGGGDTQYF.

This clonotype was counted a few times. The rearrangement joins TRBV7-9 to TRBJ2-1; D possibly corresponds to TRBD1 (5 bases). CDR3 length equals 12 residues. Trimming left V 8 bases short and J 2 bases short, with 7 bases between. CDR1 and CDR2 (germline): SEHNR, FQNEAQ (reference sequence). The CDR3 nucleotides read TGTGCCAGCGGGGCTGCCTACAATGAGCAGTTCTTC. This codes for CASGAAYNEQFF.

This sequence joins TRBV9 and TRBJ1-2, with 9 positions matching TRBD1. The CDR3 is made up of 15 amino acids. Germline V gene data show CDR1 as SGDLS and CDR2 as YYNGEE. Trimming at V came to 0 bases and at J to 4 bases, leaving 4 bases not matched to a gene. The CDR3 spells CASSVATGGGYGYTF. The CDR3 DNA reads as TGTGCCAGCAGCGTAGCCACAGGGGGCGGCTATGGCTACACCTTC.

This clonotype has just a few counts. The chain links TRBV4-1 to TRBJ1-4, with 9 bases fitting TRBD1. The ends lost 4 bases at V and 6 bases at J; junction bases unmatched: 6. Germline loops: CDR1 MGHRA, CDR2 YSYEKL. The CDR3 extends over 15 amino acids. For the CDR3, the DNA is TGCGCCAGCAGCCGGGGGACAGGGACGGATGAAAAACTGTTTTTT. This translates into CASSRGTGTDEKLFF.

This clonotype showed up just a few times. The chain combines TRBV29-1 with TRBJ2-7, with 7 nucleotides matching TRBD2. The CDR3 extends over 15 amino acids. The germline CDR1 and CDR2 sequences are SQVTM and ANQGSEA. The V segment lost 1 base and the J segment 1 base; nucleotides outside the gene matches: 7. DNA for the CDR3: TGCAGCGTTGAAGGGGCGGGAGCCGATTCCTACGAGCAGTACTTC. Amino acids: CSVEGAGADSYEQYF.

This clonotype was found a few times. V is TRBV5-4 and J is TRBJ2-1; TRBD1 aligns across 9 bases. This CDR3 spans 17 amino acids. CDR1 is SGHNT and CDR2 is YYREEE in the germline V gene (reference sequence). Germline trimming cut 4 bases from V and 2 bases from J; bases unmatched to any gene: 10. The CDR3 here is CASSRTGQGKPYNEQFF. The CDR3 nucleotides are TGTGCCAGCAGCAGGACCGGACAGGGGAAACCCTACAATGAGCAGTTCTTC.

There are many counts of this clonotype. J is TRBJ1-3 and V is TRBV7-6; no clear D. V was trimmed by 2 bases and J by 0 bases, leaving 8 bases between them. The CDR3 runs to 15 residues. Germline lookup yields CDR1 SGHVS and CDR2 FNYEAQ. CDR3: CASSLRSDSGNTIYF. DNA of the CDR3: TGTGCCAGCAGCTTAAGGTCCGACTCTGGAAACACCATATATTTT.

This clonotype was detected only a few times. The rearrangement uses TRBV7-3 and TRBJ2-1; 12 positions agree with TRBD1. The germline V gene encodes CDR1 SGHTA and CDR2 FQGTGA. The CDR3 has 14 residues. V was pared by 8 bases and J by 7 bases, with 6 bases of the junction left unmatched. This CDR3 reads CASARDRGLNEQFF. The CDR3 region has the DNA TGTGCCAGCGCCCGGGACAGGGGGCTTAATGAGCAGTTCTTC.

The chain employs TRBV19 and TRBJ2-2; 9 bases align to TRBD1. The CDR3 has 15 amino acids. Germline V gene data show CDR1 as LNHDA and CDR2 as SQIVND (reference sequence). The junction had 4 bases not matched to a gene; V was cut back by 3 bases and J by 5 bases. The CDR3: CASSMGQGGTGELFF. CDR3 DNA sequence: TGTGCCAGTAGTATGGGACAGGGAGGGACCGGGGAGCTGTTTTTT.

This clonotype was counted between two and nine times. V usage is TRBV3-1 and J usage is TRBJ2-1, with D perhaps matching TRBD2 (6 bases). The CDR3 consists of 16 residues. Trimming left V 4 bases short and J 4 bases short, with 17 bases between. CDR1 is LGHDT, CDR2 YNNKEL, per germline (reference sequence). The CDR3: CASSPSGLLFYNEQFF. The DNA for the CDR3 is TGTGCCAGCAGCCCCTCGGGACTCCTATTTTACAATGAGCAGTTCTTC.

In this sample, this clonotype turned up a few times. The V gene is TRBV7-8, the J gene TRBJ1-5; D unclear. From germline, CDR1 is SGHVS and CDR2 FQNEAQ. This CDR3 region has 14 residues. Trimming stripped 6 bases from V and 8 bases from J, with 17 bases between. The CDR3 is CASRQPGPGEPQHF. In nucleotides, the CDR3 is TGTGCCAGCAGACAGCCAGGCCCCGGTGAGCCCCAGCATTTT.

The chain uses TRBV2 and TRBJ1-1; D unclear. The CDR3 covers 11 residues. The V end lost 5 bases, the J end lost 6 bases, and 7 bases lay between the germline ends. Germline V gives CDR1 SNHLY, CDR2 FYNNEI. The CDR3 protein is CASSSQPEAFF. DNA for the CDR3: TGTGCCAGCAGTTCACAGCCTGAAGCTTTCTTT.

This clonotype was observed a handful of times. The chain has TRBV27 and TRBJ2-7; 11 bases fit TRBD1. Per germline, CDR1 MNHEY and CDR2 SMNVEV (reference sequence). V was pared by 6 bases and J by 6 bases, with 7 bases of the junction left unmatched. This CDR3 comprises 14 residues. The CDR3 DNA reads TGTGCCAGCAGGAGCGGGACAGGGGGAATCGAGCAGTACGTC. Translation gives CASRSGTGGIEQYV.

Ten or more counts support this clonotype. The V call is TRBV9, the J call TRBJ1-1; possible D gene TRBD1, 5 bases. This CDR3 is 16 amino acids long. Germline V gives CDR1 SGDLS, CDR2 YYNGEE. The V gene lost 4 bases and the J gene lost 0 bases, with 16 bases spanning the gap. The CDR3 here is CASSPLGGMMNTEAFF. The CDR3 region has the DNA TGTGCCAGCAGCCCTCTGGGGGGTATGATGAACACTGAAGCTTTCTTT.

In this sample, this clonotype turned up a few times. CDR3 amino acids: CASSGGDDEQFF. The CDR3 coding sequence is TGTGCCAGCAGTGGGGGTGATGATGAGCAGTTCTTC. The chain couples TRBV2 to TRBJ2-1, with D unclear. The V end lost 4 bases, the J end lost 8 bases, and 9 bases lay between the germline ends. Germline V CDR1 and CDR2: SNHLY, FYNNEI. The CDR3 is 12 amino acids.

The table lists this clonotype with many counts. The chain is built from TRBV28 and TRBJ2-7; TRBD1 matches 7 bases. The V gene's germline CDR1 is MDHEN and CDR2 SYDVKM. There are 12 residues in the CDR3. V shed 7 bases, J shed 5 bases, and the junction held 5 bases outside the gene matches. The CDR3 sequence: CASTDRVDEQYF. The CDR3 DNA reads TGTGCCAGCACTGACAGGGTCGACGAGCAGTACTTC.

There are a few counts of this clonotype. The chain has TRBV6-1 and TRBJ1-2, with D perhaps matching TRBD1 (6 bases). Trimming shortened V by 10 bases and J by 4 bases, and 19 bases separated the two germline ends. CDR1 and CDR2 (germline): MNHNS, SASEGT. The CDR3 has 14 amino acids. Here the CDR3 reads CATQGGLRVYGYTF. The CDR3, as DNA: TGTGCCACCCAAGGGGGTCTACGGGTCTATGGCTACACCTTC.